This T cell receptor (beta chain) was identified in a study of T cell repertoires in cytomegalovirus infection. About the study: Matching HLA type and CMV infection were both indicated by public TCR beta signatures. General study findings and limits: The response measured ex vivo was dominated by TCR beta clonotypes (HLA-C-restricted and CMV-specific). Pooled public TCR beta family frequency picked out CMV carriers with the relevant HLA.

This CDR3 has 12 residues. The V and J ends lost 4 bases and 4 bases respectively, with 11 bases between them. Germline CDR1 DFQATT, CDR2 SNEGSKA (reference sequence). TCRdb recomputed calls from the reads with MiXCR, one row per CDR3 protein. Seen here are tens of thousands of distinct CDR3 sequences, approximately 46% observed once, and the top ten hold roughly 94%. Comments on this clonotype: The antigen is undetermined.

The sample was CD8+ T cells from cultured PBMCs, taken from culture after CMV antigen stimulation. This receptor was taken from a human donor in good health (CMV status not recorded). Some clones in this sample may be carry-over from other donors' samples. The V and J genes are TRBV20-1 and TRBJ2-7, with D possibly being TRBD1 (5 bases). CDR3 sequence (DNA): TGCAGTGCTAAAGGGGCCCTTTACGAGCAGTACTTC. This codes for CSAKGALYEQYF.